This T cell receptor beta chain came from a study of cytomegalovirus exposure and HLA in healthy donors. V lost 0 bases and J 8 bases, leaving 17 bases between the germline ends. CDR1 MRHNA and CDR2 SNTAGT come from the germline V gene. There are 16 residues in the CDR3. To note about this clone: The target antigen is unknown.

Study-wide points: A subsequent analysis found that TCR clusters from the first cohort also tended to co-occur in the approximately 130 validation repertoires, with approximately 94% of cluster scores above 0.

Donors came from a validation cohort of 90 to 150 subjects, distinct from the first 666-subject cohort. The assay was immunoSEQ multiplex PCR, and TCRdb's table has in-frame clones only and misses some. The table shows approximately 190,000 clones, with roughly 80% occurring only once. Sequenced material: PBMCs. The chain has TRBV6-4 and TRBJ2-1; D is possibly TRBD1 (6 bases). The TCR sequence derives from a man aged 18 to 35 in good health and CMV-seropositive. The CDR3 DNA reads TGTGCCAGCAGTGACTCAACTGGGGGCGGTTTCGATGAGCAGTTCTTC. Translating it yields CASSDSTGGGFDEQFF.